The 17 T cell receptor beta chains given below trace back to one sample, sequenced in a study of blood T cell repertoires in COVID-19. Only in-frame clones appear in the TCRdb table, and some are missing; sequencing was by immunoSEQ multiplex PCR. The sample includes about 260,000 clones, about nine tenths of them seen just once. Source material: PBMCs or T cells enriched from blood (not recorded which). The receptors derive from a man in his fifties or sixties who had been exposed to COVID-19.

This rearrangement joins TRBV5-1 to TRBJ2-5, with 11 bases aligning to TRBD2. Germline assignment: CDR1 SGHRS and CDR2 YFSETQ. The V gene end was trimmed by 1 base and the J gene end by 5 bases; junction bases not matched to a gene: 7. This CDR3 region has 16 residues. The CDR3 DNA sequence: TGCGCCAGCAGCTTGACTAGCGGGAGCCGCTTGGAGACCCAGTACTTC. Translating gives CASSLTSGSRLETQYF.

V gene TRBV7-9 combines with J gene TRBJ1-1; D uncertain. Germline CDR1 and CDR2: SEHNR and FQNEAQ (reference sequence). The V gene lost 4 bases and the J gene lost 1 base, with 10 bases spanning the gap. CDR3 length: 14 amino acids. CDR3 bases: TGTGCCAGCAGCTCCACCCTCAGGAACACTGAAGCTTTCTTT. Translated: CASSSTLRNTEAFF.

The genes are TRBV7-2 and TRBJ2-1; 9 nucleotides line up with TRBD1. CDR3 length equals 13 residues. The germline V gene encodes CDR1 SGHTA and CDR2 FQGNSA. Germline trimming cut 4 bases from V and 6 bases from J; bases unmatched to any gene: 1. The CDR3 loop is CASSWDRANEQFF. CDR3 bases: TGTGCCAGCAGCTGGGACAGGGCCAATGAGCAGTTCTTC.

This rearrangement joins TRBV6-5 to TRBJ2-7; possible D gene TRBD2, 6 bases. The CDR3 length is 13 residues. V gave up 9 bases and J gave up 3 bases, with 15 bases separating them. CDR1 is MNHEY, CDR2 SVGAGI, per germline. CDR3 coding DNA: TGTGCCAGTCGGGGGTATCAGAACTACGAGCAGTACGTC. It encodes CASRGYQNYEQYV.

The J gene is TRBJ1-5, the V gene TRBV2; D is undetermined. The germline V and J ends were trimmed by 5 bases and 1 base, with 9 bases remaining between them. CDR1 and CDR2 from the germline V gene are SNHLY and FYNNEI. The CDR3 has 14 amino acids. CDR3 bases: TGTGCCAGCAGTCTCGGACTGAGCAATCAGCCCCAGCATTTT. It translates to CASSLGLSNQPQHF.

The chain carries TRBV28 and TRBJ1-2; 9 bases map to TRBD1. Germline-derived CDR1 and CDR2 are MDHEN and SYDVKM. The CDR3 totals 18 residues. Trimming at V came to 5 bases and at J to 0 bases, leaving 13 bases not matched to a gene. In DNA form, the CDR3 reads TGTGCCAGCAGTGGGGCGGACAGGGGACGGGGGCCTAACTATGGCTACACCTTC. The encoded protein is CASSGADRGRGPNYGYTF.

The count of this clone is one. V and J are TRBV7-8 and TRBJ2-7; a weak D match, TRBD2 (6 bases). This CDR3 is built from 16 residues. The germline CDR1 and CDR2 sequences are SGHVS and FQNEAQ. The V end lost 5 bases, the J end lost 1 base, and 18 bases lay between the germline ends. CDR3 residues: CASSLNSAGSSYEQYV. In nucleotides, the CDR3 is TGTGCCAGCAGCCTAAACTCGGCCGGGAGTTCCTACGAGCAGTACGTC.

This clone was recorded once. This rearrangement joins TRBV5-1 to TRBJ2-1; 8 bases are shared with TRBD2. After removal of 4 bases from V and 7 bases from J, the junction contained 13 bases not matched to a gene. Germline values: CDR1 SGHRS, CDR2 YFSETQ. The CDR3 totals 16 residues. CDR3: CASSIRLARRANEQFF. The DNA for the CDR3 is TGCGCCAGCAGCATAAGACTAGCGCGGAGGGCTAATGAGCAGTTCTTC.

This rearrangement joins TRBV4-1 to TRBJ1-2; tentative D call: TRBD1 (6 bases). CDR3 size: 15 residues. Germline V CDR1 and CDR2: MGHRA, YSYEKL. V shed 1 base and J shed 5 bases, with 14 bases lying between them. The DNA for the CDR3 is TGCGCCAGCAGCCAAGGGCAGGGGAGATTATATGGCTACACCTTC. Its translation is CASSQGQGRLYGYTF.

The chain recombines TRBV5-3 with TRBJ2-7; 10 bases are a match to TRBD2. TRBV5-3 is noted as an ORF with a role that remains uncertain. V was clipped by 0 bases and J by 5 bases; unmatched bases: 5. This CDR3 is 15 amino acids long. DNA of the CDR3: TGTGCCAGAAGCTTGGGGCTAGCGGGAGTCAACGAGCAGTACGTC. This translates into CARSLGLAGVNEQYV.

The V gene is TRBV20-1, the J gene TRBJ1-3, with a possible D match to TRBD1 (5 bases). Trimming shortened V by 3 bases and J by 0 bases, and 18 bases separated the two germline ends. The CDR3 sequence is 17 residues long. The germline V gene encodes CDR1 DFQATT and CDR2 SNEGSKA (reference sequence). CDR3 nucleotides: TGCAGTGCTAGTCGGGGACTAAGCTTCAGCTCTGGAAACACCATATATTTT. This gives the protein CSASRGLSFSSGNTIYF.

The sample holds one count of this clone. The gene calls are TRBV7-2 and TRBJ2-2; D is possibly TRBD1 (6 bases). CDR1 and CDR2 from the germline V gene are SGHTA and FQGNSA. This CDR3 comprises 17 residues. V was trimmed by 2 bases and J by 4 bases, leaving 17 bases between them. CDR3 sequence: CASSLNVAQGITGELFF. Here the CDR3 DNA reads TGTGCCAGCAGCTTAAATGTGGCCCAGGGGATCACCGGGGAGCTGTTTTTT.

The chain has TRBV11-3 and TRBJ2-3, with TRBD1 identical over 9 bases. Losses at the gene ends were 4 bases for V and 6 bases for J; bases not matched to a gene: 11. The CDR3 runs 16 residues. Per germline, CDR1 SGHNT and CDR2 YENEEA. Written as DNA, the CDR3 is TGTGCCAGCAGCTCCCTCGAGGGGACAGGGTGGGATACGCAGTATTTT. Translation gives CASSSLEGTGWDTQYF.

The J gene is TRBJ1-5, the V gene TRBV18; D remains ambiguous. CDR3 length equals 14 residues. Germline-derived CDR1 and CDR2 are KGHSH and LQKENI. V lost 2 bases to trimming and J lost 7 bases, with 12 bases between them. The CDR3 DNA is TGTGCCAGCTCACCATGGAGGGAAACCCAGCCCCAGCATTTT. It codes for CASSPWRETQPQHF.

CDR3 DNA sequence: TGTGCCAGCAGCTTGGGAGGACAGATACGGAACTATGGCTACACCTTC. It translates to CASSLGGQIRNYGYTF. J is TRBJ1-2 and V is TRBV5-4, with a weak D call TRBD1 (6 bases). Germline CDR1 and CDR2: SGHNT and YYREEE (reference sequence). The CDR3 runs to 16 residues. Trimming left V 0 bases short and J 2 bases short, with 14 bases between.

The chain is built from TRBV4-1 and TRBJ2-2; the match to TRBD2 covers 7 bases. The CDR3 sequence is 17 residues long. Germline values: CDR1 MGHRA, CDR2 YSYEKL. The junction had 8 bases not matched to a gene; V was cut back by 1 base and J by 3 bases. For the CDR3, the DNA is TGCGCCAGCAGCCAAGGTCGGGGGAGGGCCGACACCGGGGAGCTGTTTTTT. Translating it yields CASSQGRGRADTGELFF.

The chain has TRBV6-5 and TRBJ2-1; 7 bases are a match to TRBD2. In germline, CDR1 is MNHEY, CDR2 SVGAGI. V lost 2 bases to trimming and J lost 7 bases; unmatched junction nucleotides: 2. The CDR3 covers 13 residues. The CDR3 DNA sequence: TGTGCCAGCAGTTACCCCGGGGGGAATGAGCAGTTCTTC. Translated: CASSYPGGNEQFF.